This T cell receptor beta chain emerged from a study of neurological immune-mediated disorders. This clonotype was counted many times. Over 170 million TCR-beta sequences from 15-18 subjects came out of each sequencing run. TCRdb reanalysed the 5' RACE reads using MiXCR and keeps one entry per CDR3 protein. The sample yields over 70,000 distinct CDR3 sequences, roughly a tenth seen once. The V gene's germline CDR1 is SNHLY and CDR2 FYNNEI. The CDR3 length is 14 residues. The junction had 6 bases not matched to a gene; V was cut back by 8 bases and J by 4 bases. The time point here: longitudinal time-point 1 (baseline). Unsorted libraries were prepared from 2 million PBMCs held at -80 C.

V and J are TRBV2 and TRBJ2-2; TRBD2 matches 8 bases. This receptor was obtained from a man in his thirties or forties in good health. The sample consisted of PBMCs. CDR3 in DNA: TGTGCCAGCCGAACGGGAGGGATCACCGGGGAGCTGTTTTTT. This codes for CASRTGGITGELFF.